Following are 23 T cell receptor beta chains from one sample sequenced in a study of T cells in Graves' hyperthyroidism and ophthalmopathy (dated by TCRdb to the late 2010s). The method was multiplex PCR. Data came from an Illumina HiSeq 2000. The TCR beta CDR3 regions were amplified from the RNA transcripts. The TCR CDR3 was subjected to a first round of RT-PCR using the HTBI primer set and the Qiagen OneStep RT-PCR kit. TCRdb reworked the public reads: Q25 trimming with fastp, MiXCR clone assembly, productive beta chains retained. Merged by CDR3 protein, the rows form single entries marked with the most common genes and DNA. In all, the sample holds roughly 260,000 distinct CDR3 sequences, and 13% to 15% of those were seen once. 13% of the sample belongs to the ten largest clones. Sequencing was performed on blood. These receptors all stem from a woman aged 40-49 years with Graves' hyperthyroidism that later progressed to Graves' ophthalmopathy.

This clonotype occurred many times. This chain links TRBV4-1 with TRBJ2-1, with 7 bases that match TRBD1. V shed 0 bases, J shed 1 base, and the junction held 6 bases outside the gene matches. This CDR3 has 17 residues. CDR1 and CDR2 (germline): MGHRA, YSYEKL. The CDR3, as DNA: TGCGCCAGCAGCCAAGATGGGGGACAGCAGTCCTACAATGAGCAGTTCTTC. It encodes CASSQDGGQQSYNEQFF.

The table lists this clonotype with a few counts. CDR3 bases: TGTGCCAGCAGTTACACCATACTAGCGGGAGACTACGAGCAGTACTTC. Its protein is CASSYTILAGDYEQYF. This rearrangement joins TRBV6-5 to TRBJ2-7, with TRBD2 matching over 11 bases. V shed 2 bases and J 3 bases; nucleotides not matched to a gene: 6. The CDR3 is 16 residues long. Per the germline V gene, CDR1 is MNHEY and CDR2 is SVGAGI.

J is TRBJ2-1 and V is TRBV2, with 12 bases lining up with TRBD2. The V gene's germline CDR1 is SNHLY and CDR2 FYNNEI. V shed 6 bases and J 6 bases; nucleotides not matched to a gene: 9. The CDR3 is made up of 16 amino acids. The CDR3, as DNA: TGTGCCAGCAGCCCCGGGACTAGCGGGCCTTCCAATGAGCAGTTCTTC. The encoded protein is CASSPGTSGPSNEQFF.

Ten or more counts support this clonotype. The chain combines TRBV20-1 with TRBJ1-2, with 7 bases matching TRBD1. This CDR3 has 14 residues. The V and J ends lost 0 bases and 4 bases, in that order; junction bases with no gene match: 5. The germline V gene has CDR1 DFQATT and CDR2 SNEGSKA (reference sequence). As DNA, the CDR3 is TGCAGTGCTAGAGATACCGCAGGGGGCTATGGCTACACCTTC. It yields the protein CSARDTAGGYGYTF.

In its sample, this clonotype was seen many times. CDR3 DNA: TGTGCCAGCAGCAACCATTATCCAGGCTCCGAGCAGTACTTC. It specifies CASSNHYPGSEQYF. This chain uses TRBV6-1 with TRBJ2-7, with unresolved D. Germline V lookup: CDR1 MNHNS, CDR2 SASEGT. The CDR3 is made up of 14 amino acids. Trimming left V 6 bases short and J 6 bases short, with 18 bases between.

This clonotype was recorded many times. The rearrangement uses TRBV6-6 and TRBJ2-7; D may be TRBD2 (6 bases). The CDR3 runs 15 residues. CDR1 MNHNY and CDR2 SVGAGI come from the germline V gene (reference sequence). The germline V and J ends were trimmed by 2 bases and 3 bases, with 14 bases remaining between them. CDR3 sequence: CASSYEAGTLYEQYF. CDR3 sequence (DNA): TGTGCCAGCAGTTACGAGGCGGGAACACTCTACGAGCAGTACTTC.

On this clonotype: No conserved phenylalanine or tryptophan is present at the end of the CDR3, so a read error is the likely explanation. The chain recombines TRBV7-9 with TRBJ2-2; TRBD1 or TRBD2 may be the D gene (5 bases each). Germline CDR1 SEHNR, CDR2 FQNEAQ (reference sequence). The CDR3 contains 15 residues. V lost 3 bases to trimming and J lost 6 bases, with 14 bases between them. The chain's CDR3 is CASSFSGSGPGELFS. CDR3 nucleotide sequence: TGTGCCAGCAGCTTCTCTGGTTCGGGACCCGGGGAGCTGTTTTCT.

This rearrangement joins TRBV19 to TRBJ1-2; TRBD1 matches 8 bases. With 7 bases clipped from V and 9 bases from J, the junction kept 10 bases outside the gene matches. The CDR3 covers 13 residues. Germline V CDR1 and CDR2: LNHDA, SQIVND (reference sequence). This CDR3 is CASNPGTGDSYTF. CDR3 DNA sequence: TGTGCCAGTAATCCCGGGACAGGCGATAGCTACACCTTC.

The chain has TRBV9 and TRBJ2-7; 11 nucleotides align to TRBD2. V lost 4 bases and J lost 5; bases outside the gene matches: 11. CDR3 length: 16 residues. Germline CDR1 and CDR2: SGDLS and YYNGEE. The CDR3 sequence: CASSLYRLAGPHEQYF. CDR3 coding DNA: TGTGCCAGCAGCCTATACAGACTAGCGGGACCCCACGAGCAGTACTTC.

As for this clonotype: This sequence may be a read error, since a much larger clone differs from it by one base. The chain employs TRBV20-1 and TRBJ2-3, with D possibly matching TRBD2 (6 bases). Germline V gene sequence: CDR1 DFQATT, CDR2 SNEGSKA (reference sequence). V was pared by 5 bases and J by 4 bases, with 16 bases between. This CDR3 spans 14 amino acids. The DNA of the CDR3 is TGCAGTGCTTGGCGGGTAGCGGTCCCAGATACGCAGTATTTT. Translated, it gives CSAWRVAVPDTQYF.

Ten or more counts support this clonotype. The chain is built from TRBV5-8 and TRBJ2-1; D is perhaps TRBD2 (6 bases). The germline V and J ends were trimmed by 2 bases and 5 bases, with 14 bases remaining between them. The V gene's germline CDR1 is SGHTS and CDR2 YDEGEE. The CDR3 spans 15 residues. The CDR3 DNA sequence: TGTGCCAGCAGCTTCCCTAGCGTGGTCAACAATGAGCAGTTCTTC. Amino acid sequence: CASSFPSVVNNEQFF.

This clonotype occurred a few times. CDR3 residues: CATSETGGRTGELFF. As DNA, the CDR3 is TGTGCCACCAGCGAAACAGGGGGTAGAACCGGGGAGCTGTTTTTT. This chain links TRBV15 with TRBJ2-2; the match to TRBD1 covers 8 bases. The CDR3 is made up of 15 amino acids. V was pared by 5 bases and J by 5 bases, with 7 bases of the junction left unmatched. CDR1 LNHNV and CDR2 YYDKDF come from the germline V gene (reference sequence).

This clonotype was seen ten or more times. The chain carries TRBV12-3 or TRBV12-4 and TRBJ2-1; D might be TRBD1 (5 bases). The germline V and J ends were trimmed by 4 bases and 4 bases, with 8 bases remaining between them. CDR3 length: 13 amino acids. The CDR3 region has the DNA TGTGCCAGCAGTTCGCCAGGGTACAATGAGCAGTTCTTC. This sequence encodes CASSSPGYNEQFF.

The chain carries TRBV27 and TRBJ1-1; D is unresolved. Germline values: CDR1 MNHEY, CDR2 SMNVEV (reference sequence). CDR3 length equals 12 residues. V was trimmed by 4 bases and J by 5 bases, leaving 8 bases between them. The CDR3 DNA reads TGTGCCAGCAGTTATAAGGGAACTGAAGCTTTCTTT. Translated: CASSYKGTEAFF.

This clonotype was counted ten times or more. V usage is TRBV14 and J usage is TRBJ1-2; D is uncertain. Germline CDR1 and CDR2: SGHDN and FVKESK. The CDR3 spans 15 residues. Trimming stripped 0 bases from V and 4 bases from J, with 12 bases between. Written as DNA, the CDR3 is TGTGCCAGCAGCCAAGATCATGATCCTTCCTATGGCTACACCTTC. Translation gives CASSQDHDPSYGYTF.

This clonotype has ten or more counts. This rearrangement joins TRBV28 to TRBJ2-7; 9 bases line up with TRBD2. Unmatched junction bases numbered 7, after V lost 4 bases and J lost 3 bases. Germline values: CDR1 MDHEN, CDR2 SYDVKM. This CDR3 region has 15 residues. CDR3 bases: TGTGCCAGCAGTTCACCGGGACTAGCCAGCTACGAGCAGTACTTC. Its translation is CASSSPGLASYEQYF.

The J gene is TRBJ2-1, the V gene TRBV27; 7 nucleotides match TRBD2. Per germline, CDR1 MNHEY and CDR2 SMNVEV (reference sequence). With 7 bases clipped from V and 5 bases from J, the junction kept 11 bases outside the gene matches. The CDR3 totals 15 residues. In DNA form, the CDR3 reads TGTGCCAGCAAAAAGTGGGAGGGGTCCAACAATGAGCAGTTCTTC. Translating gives CASKKWEGSNNEQFF.

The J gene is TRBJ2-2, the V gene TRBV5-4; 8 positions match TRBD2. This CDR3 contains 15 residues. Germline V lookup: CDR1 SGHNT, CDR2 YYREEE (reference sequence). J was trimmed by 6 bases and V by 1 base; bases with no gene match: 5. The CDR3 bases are TGTGCCAGCAGCTTGCAGGGACTAGTTCCCGGGGAGCTGTTTTTT. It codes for CASSLQGLVPGELFF. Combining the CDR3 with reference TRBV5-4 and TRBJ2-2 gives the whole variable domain ETGVTQSPTHLIKTRGQQVTLRCSSQSGHNTVSWYQQALGQGPQFIFQYYREEENGRGNFPPRFSGLQFPNYSSELNVNALELDDSALYLCASSLQGLVPGELFFGEGSRLTVL.

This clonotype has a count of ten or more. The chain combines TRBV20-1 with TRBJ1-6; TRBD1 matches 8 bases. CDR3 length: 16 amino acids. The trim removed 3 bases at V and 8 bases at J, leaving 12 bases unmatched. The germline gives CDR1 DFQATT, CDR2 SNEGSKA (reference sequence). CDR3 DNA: TGCAGTGCTAGTGACAGGGGAAGGGGTAATTATTCACCCCTCCACTTT. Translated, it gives CSASDRGRGNYSPLHF.

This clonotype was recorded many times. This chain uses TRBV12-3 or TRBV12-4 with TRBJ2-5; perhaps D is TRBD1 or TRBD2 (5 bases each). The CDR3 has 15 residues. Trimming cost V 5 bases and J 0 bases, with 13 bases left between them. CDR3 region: CASSASWGYQETQYF. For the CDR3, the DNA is TGTGCCAGCAGTGCCAGTTGGGGGTACCAAGAGACCCAGTACTTC.

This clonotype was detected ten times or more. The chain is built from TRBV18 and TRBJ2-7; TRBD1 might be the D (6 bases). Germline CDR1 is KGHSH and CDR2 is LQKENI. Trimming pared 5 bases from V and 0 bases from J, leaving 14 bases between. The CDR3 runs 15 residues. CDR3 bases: TGTGCCAGCTCAGTTCAGGACAGTCTCTCCTACGAGCAGTACTTC. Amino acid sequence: CASSVQDSLSYEQYF.

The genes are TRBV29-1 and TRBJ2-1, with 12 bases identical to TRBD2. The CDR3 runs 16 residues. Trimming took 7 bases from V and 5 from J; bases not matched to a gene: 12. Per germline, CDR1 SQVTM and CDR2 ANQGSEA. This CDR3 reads CSERTSGTPPHNEQFF. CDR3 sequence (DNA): TGCAGCGAAAGGACTAGCGGGACCCCGCCTCACAATGAGCAGTTCTTC.

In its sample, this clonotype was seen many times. Here the CDR3 reads CASSSRAAMGELFF. The CDR3 bases are TGCGCCAGCAGCTCACGGGCCGCCATGGGGGAGCTGTTTTTT. V usage is TRBV5-1 and J usage is TRBJ2-2; D gene unclear. Germline values: CDR1 SGHRS, CDR2 YFSETQ. There are 14 residues in the CDR3. Trimming removed 3 bases from V and 8 bases from J, with 14 bases in between.